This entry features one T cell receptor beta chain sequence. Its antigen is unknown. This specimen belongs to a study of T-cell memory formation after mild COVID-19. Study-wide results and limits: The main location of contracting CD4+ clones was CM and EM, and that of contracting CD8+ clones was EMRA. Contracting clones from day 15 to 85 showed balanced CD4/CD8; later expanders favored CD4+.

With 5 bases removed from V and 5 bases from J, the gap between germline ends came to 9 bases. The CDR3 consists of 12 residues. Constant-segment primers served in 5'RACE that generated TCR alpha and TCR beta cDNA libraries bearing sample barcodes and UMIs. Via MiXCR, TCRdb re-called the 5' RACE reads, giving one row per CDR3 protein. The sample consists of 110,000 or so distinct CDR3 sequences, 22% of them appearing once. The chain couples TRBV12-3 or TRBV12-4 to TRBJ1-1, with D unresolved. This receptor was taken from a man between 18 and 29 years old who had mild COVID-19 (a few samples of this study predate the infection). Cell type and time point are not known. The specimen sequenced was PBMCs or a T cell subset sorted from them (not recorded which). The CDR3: CASSLGTTEAFF. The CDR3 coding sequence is TGTGCCAGCAGTCTTGGTACGACTGAAGCTTTCTTT.